This T cell receptor (beta chain) was identified during a study of blood T cells in healthy people across ages. The wider study: Per two T cells, template switching captured roughly one barcoded beta molecule.

The junction had 15 bases not matched to a gene; V was cut back by 6 bases and J by 2 bases. CDR3 length equals 17 residues. The V gene's germline CDR1 is MNHEY and CDR2 SVGAGI. Note on this clonotype: Its specificity is not known.

Findings and caveats of the study: Aged donors had fewer naive CD4+ cells and lower diversity than long-lived donors. Not knowing donor CMV status may have confounded expanded clonotype changes.

Primers used in a second PCR of roughly 7 to 11 cycles were a sample-barcoded 5' primer and a J-beta primer mix. TCRdb reanalysed the 5' RACE reads using MiXCR and keeps one entry per CDR3 protein. The table has about 970,000 distinct CDR3 sequences, roughly 47% seen once. V and J are TRBV6-5 and TRBJ2-7; 8 positions agree with TRBD1. Source material: blood. The source of this sequence is a woman aged 55 to 70 in good health. The CDR3 nucleotides are TGTGCCAGCAGATACCTAGACAGGGGACGAAATGCCTACGAGCAGTACTTC. This sequence encodes CASRYLDRGRNAYEQYF.